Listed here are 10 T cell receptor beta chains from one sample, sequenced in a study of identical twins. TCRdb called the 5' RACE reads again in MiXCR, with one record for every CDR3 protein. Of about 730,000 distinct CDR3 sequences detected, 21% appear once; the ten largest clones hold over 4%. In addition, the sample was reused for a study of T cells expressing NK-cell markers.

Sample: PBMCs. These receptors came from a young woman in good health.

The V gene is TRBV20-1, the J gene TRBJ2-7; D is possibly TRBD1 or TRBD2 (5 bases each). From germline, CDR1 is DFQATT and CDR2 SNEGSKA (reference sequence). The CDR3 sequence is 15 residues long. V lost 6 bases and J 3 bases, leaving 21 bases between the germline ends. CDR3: CSATPTGLTDYEQYF. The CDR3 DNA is TGCAGTGCAACCCCGACGGGGCTAACCGACTACGAGCAGTACTTC.

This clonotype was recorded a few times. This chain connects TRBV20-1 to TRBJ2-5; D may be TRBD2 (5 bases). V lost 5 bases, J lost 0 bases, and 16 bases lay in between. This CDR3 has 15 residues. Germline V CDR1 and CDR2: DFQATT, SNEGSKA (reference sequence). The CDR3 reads CSALAGLMYQETQYF. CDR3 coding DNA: TGCAGTGCTTTGGCGGGCCTCATGTACCAAGAGACCCAGTACTTC.

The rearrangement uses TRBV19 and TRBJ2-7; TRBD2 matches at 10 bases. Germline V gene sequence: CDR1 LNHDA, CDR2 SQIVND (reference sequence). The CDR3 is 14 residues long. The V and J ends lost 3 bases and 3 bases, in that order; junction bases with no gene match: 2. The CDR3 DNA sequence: TGTGCCAGTAGTATCCTAGCGGGGGTCTACGAGCAGTACTTC. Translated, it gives CASSILAGVYEQYF.

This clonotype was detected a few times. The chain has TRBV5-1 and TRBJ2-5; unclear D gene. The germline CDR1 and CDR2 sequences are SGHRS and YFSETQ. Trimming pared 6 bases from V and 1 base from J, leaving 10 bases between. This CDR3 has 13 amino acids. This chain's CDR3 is CASMSLLQETQYF. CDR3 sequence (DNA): TGCGCCAGCATGTCACTGCTCCAAGAGACCCAGTACTTC.

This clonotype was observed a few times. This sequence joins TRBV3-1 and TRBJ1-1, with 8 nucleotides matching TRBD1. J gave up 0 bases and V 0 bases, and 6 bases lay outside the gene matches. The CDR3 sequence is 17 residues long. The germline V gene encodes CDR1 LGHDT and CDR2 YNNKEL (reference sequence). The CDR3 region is CASSQELSGGVNTEAFF. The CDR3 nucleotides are TGTGCCAGCAGCCAAGAGCTGTCAGGGGGCGTGAACACTGAAGCTTTCTTT.

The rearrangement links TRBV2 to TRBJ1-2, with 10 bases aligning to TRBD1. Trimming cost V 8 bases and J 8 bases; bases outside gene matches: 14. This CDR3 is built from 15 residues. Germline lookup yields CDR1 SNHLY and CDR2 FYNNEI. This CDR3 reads CASFTQTGGAEGYTF. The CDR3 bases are TGTGCCAGCTTTACACAGACAGGGGGCGCGGAGGGCTACACCTTC.

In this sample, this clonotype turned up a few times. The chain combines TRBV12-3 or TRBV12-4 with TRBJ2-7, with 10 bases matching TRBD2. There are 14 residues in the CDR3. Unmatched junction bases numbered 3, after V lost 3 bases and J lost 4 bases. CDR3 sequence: CASSLRSGRYEQYF. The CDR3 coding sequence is TGTGCCAGCAGTTTGCGTAGCGGGAGGTACGAGCAGTACTTC.

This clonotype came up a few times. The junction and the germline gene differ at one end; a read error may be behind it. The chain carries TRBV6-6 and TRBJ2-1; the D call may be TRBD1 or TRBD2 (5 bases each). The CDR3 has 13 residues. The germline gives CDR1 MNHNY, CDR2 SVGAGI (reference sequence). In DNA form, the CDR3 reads TGTGCCAGCAGCCAAGGAGGACATACACGCTCGCTCTTC. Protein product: CASSQGGHTRSLF.

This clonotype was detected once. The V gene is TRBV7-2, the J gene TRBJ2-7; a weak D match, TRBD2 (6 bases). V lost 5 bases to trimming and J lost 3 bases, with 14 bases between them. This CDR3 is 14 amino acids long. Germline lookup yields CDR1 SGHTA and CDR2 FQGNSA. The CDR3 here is CASSTGTVNYEQYF. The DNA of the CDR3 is TGTGCCAGCAGCACCGGGACTGTGAACTACGAGCAGTACTTC.

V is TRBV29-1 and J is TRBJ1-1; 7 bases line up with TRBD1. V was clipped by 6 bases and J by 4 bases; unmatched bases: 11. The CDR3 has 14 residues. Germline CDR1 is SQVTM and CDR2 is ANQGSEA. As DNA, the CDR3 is TGCAGCGTGCCATCGACAGGGTCGGGCACTGAAGCTTTCTTT. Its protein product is CSVPSTGSGTEAFF.